This TCR beta chain came from a study of blood T cell repertoires in COVID-19. For the study at large: COVID-19 samples, acute and convalescent, were from the United States, Italy and Spain. Nucleic acid was either cDNA or gDNA, and it came from T cells, B-cell-depleted T cells, or PBMCs.

As originally analysed: Reference gene primer amplification gave estimated nucleated cell counts. TCRdb's table, derived via immunoSEQ multiplex PCR, lists solely in-frame clones and lacks some. The V and J calls and clone size come from that table; D and trimming were worked out from the DNA. The sample lists fewer than 450,000 clones, around nine tenths occurring once. This CDR3 comprises 16 residues. Germline V gene sequence: CDR1 SGHDT, CDR2 YYEEEE. Trimming removed 3 bases from V and 4 bases from J; junction bases left unmatched: 8. Source material: peripheral blood. This sequence joins TRBV5-6 and TRBJ1-5; TRBD1 matches at 9 bases. The clonotype was recovered from a young woman who had recovered from COVID-19. CDR3 in amino acids: CASSSGTGYRNQPQHF. DNA for the CDR3: TGTGCCAGCAGCTCAGGGACAGGGTATAGGAATCAGCCCCAGCATTTT.